This TCR beta chain was obtained from a study of Graves' ophthalmopathy and Graves' hyperthyroidism. The V and J ends lost 0 bases and 5 bases, in that order; junction bases with no gene match: 5. The CDR3 consists of 15 residues. Germline assignment: CDR1 DFQATT and CDR2 SNEGSKA (reference sequence). The authors amplified TCR beta CDR3 regions from RNA transcripts. The library came from an HTBI-primed first-round RT-PCR and a second-round multiplex PCR. TCRdb re-analysed the multiplex PCR reads in MiXCR, keeping a single row per CDR3 protein. The data contain over a million distinct CDR3 sequences, about 40% of them singletons. The table lists this clonotype with many counts.

The TCR sequence derives from an adult man with Graves' hyperthyroidism. V gene TRBV20-1 combines with J gene TRBJ2-5; 11 positions agree with TRBD2. The sequencing sample was made of peripheral blood or thyroid tissue (not recorded which). The CDR3 sequence: CSARELAGEMETQYF. In DNA, the CDR3 is TGCAGTGCTAGAGAACTAGCGGGAGAGATGGAGACCCAGTACTTC.